Listed below are T cell receptor beta chains from one sample, sequenced in a study of cytomegalovirus exposure and HLA in healthy donors. Using immunoSEQ multiplex PCR, the repertoire was profiled, and TCRdb retains in-frame clones only, with some absent. The repertoire includes 150,000 to 200,000 clones, approximately 79% of them detected once, and more than 13% sits in the top ten. The sample was PBMCs. All receptors derive from a man aged 50 or older in good health and CMV-seropositive. The CDR3 runs from the conserved cysteine through the conserved F or W. The D gene is left open where the match is weak. The size entry is marked missing in some rows and otherwise reads once, few, many or a size class.

CDR3 protein: CASRQGLGNTIYF; CDR3 DNA: TGTGCCAGCAGACAGGGGCTTGGAAACACCATATATTTT; clone size: -; V gene: TRBV4-2; D gene: TRBD1; J gene: TRBJ1-3
CDR3 protein: CASSFRTGDSDEQYF; CDR3 DNA: TGTGCCAGCAGCTTCCGGACAGGGGATTCGGACGAGCAGTACTTC; clone size: -; V gene: TRBV11-2; D gene: TRBD1; J gene: TRBJ2-7
CDR3 protein: CASSASGGTTYNEQFF; CDR3 DNA: TGTGCCAGCAGCGCTAGCGGGGGGACTACCTACAATGAGCAGTTCTTC; clone size: -; V gene: TRBV9; D gene: TRBD2; J gene: TRBJ2-1
CDR3 protein: CASSAYQGNTEAFF; CDR3 DNA: TGTGCCAGCAGCGCTTATCAGGGGAACACTGAAGCTTTCTTT; clone size: -; V gene: TRBV27; D gene: -; J gene: TRBJ1-1
CDR3 protein: CASSLSGQGSAGAEYF; CDR3 DNA: TGTGCCAGCAGCCTCTCGGGACAGGGGTCAGCAGGCGCGGAGTATTTT; clone size: -; V gene: TRBV7-8; D gene: TRBD1; J gene: TRBJ2-3
CDR3 protein: CASRQGFVSNQPQHF; CDR3 DNA: TGTGCCAGTCGTCAGGGGTTTGTCAGCAATCAGCCCCAGCATTTT; clone size: few; V gene: TRBV19; D gene: -; J gene: TRBJ1-5
CDR3 protein: CASRRQGSTDTQYF; CDR3 DNA: TGTGCCAGCAGGCGACAGGGTAGCACAGATACGCAGTATTTT; clone size: -; V gene: TRBV7-9; D gene: TRBD1; J gene: TRBJ2-3
CDR3 protein: CASILDRVAQETQYF; CDR3 DNA: TGTGCCAGCATCCTGGACAGGGTGGCACAAGAGACCCAGTACTTC; clone size: once; V gene: TRBV2; D gene: TRBD1; J gene: TRBJ2-5
CDR3 protein: CASSEDWSSYNEQFF; CDR3 DNA: TGTGCCAGCAGTGAGGACTGGAGCTCCTACAATGAGCAGTTCTTC; clone size: once; V gene: TRBV6-1; D gene: -; J gene: TRBJ2-1
CDR3 protein: CASSYSDSHRTDTQYF; CDR3 DNA: TGTGCCAGCAGTTACTCGGACAGCCATCGCACAGATACGCAGTATTTT; clone size: once; V gene: TRBV6-5; D gene: -; J gene: TRBJ2-3
CDR3 protein: CASTNPGSGEQYF; CDR3 DNA: TGTGCCAGCACCAACCCTGGTTCAGGCGAGCAGTACTTC; clone size: -; V gene: TRBV6-5; D gene: -; J gene: TRBJ2-7
CDR3 protein: CASRPDRGLTEAFF; CDR3 DNA: TGTGCCAGCAGACCGGACAGGGGGCTGACTGAAGCTTTCTTT; clone size: -; V gene: TRBV6-4; D gene: TRBD1; J gene: TRBJ1-1
CDR3 protein: CASSRGVRELFF; CDR3 DNA: TGTGCCAGCAGTCGGGGGGTCCGGGAGCTGTTTTTT; clone size: -; V gene: TRBV2; D gene: TRBD2; J gene: TRBJ2-2
CDR3 protein: CASSQDRGLSTTNEKLFF; CDR3 DNA: TGCGCCAGCAGCCAAGATCGGGGACTGTCCACAACTAATGAAAAACTGTTTTTT; clone size: few; V gene: TRBV4-1; D gene: -; J gene: TRBJ1-4
CDR3 protein: CASSLGTGNGYTF; CDR3 DNA: TGTGCCAGCAGTCTGGGGACAGGGAACGGCTACACCTTC; clone size: -; V gene: TRBV4-1; D gene: TRBD1; J gene: TRBJ1-2
CDR3 protein: CSSSLAMRGRAGGYTF; CDR3 DNA: TGTTCCAGCAGCTTAGCTATGAGAGGCAGGGCAGGCGGCTACACCTTC; clone size: -; V gene: TRBV7-9; D gene: -; J gene: TRBJ1-2
CDR3 protein: CATSQSNQPQHF; CDR3 DNA: TGTGCCACCAGCCAGTCAAATCAGCCCCAGCATTTT; clone size: -; V gene: TRBV15; D gene: -; J gene: TRBJ1-5
CDR3 protein: CASSLHSGDGYTF; CDR3 DNA: TGTGCCAGCAGCTTACATTCAGGGGATGGCTACACCTTC; clone size: -; V gene: TRBV7-2; D gene: -; J gene: TRBJ1-2
CDR3 protein: CASSPTPDRGGYSYEQYF; CDR3 DNA: TGTGCCAGCAGCCCCACCCCGGACAGGGGGGGCTACTCCTACGAGCAGTACTTC; clone size: -; V gene: TRBV9; D gene: TRBD1; J gene: TRBJ2-7
CDR3 protein: CASSYRGSPLHF; CDR3 DNA: TGTGCCAGCAGTTACAGGGGTTCACCCCTCCACTTT; clone size: -; V gene: TRBV6-5; D gene: -; J gene: TRBJ1-6
CDR3 protein: CATSRDWADSNQPQHF; CDR3 DNA: TGTGCCACCAGCAGAGATTGGGCCGATAGCAATCAGCCCCAGCATTTT; clone size: -; V gene: TRBV15; D gene: -; J gene: TRBJ1-5
CDR3 protein: CASSEKSSYNSPLHF; CDR3 DNA: TGTGCCAGCAGTGAGAAGAGCTCCTATAATTCACCCCTCCACTTT; clone size: -; V gene: TRBV2; D gene: -; J gene: TRBJ1-6
CDR3 protein: CASSPSLNTEAFF; CDR3 DNA: TGTGCCAGCAGCCCCAGTTTGAACACTGAAGCTTTCTTT; clone size: -; V gene: TRBV6-1; D gene: -; J gene: TRBJ1-1
CDR3 protein: CASIGTGEMGNQPQHF; CDR3 DNA: TGTGCCAGCATCGGGACAGGGGAGATGGGGAATCAGCCCCAGCATTTT; clone size: -; V gene: TRBV28; D gene: TRBD1; J gene: TRBJ1-5
CDR3 protein: CAISEESSSYNEQFF; CDR3 DNA: TGTGCCATCAGTGAGGAATCGAGCTCCTACAATGAGCAGTTCTTC; clone size: -; V gene: TRBV10-3; D gene: -; J gene: TRBJ2-1
CDR3 protein: CASSFLAGGPNYEQYF; CDR3 DNA: TGTGCCAGCAGTTTTCTCGCGGGGGGGCCGAACTACGAGCAGTACTTC; clone size: -; V gene: TRBV27; D gene: TRBD2; J gene: TRBJ2-7
CDR3 protein: CASSLGRGEQFF; CDR3 DNA: TGTGCCAGCAGCTTAGGTCGGGGTGAGCAGTTCTTC; clone size: -; V gene: TRBV11-2; D gene: -; J gene: TRBJ2-1
CDR3 protein: CASSKGQGRPMNTEAFF; CDR3 DNA: TGTGCCAGCAGCAAAGGGCAGGGCCGACCCATGAACACTGAAGCTTTCTTT; clone size: -; V gene: TRBV21-1; D gene: -; J gene: TRBJ1-1
CDR3 protein: CASSLQGAGYEQYF; CDR3 DNA: TGCGCCAGCAGCTTGCAGGGGGCGGGGTACGAGCAGTACTTC; clone size: -; V gene: TRBV5-1; D gene: TRBD1; J gene: TRBJ2-7
CDR3 protein: CASMYQTSGGGETQYF; CDR3 DNA: TGCGCCAGCATGTATCAAACTAGCGGGGGGGGAGAGACCCAGTACTTC; clone size: -; V gene: TRBV5-1; D gene: TRBD2; J gene: TRBJ2-5
CDR3 protein: CATSRDQQEAFF; CDR3 DNA: TGTGCCACCAGCAGAGATCAACAGGAAGCTTTCTTT; clone size: few; V gene: TRBV15; D gene: -; J gene: TRBJ1-1
CDR3 protein: CASSGQGAKNIQYF; CDR3 DNA: TGTGCCAGCAGTGGACAGGGTGCCAAAAACATTCAGTACTTC; clone size: -; V gene: TRBV6-1; D gene: TRBD1; J gene: TRBJ2-4
CDR3 protein: CASSAGGIGYGYTF; CDR3 DNA: TGTGCCAGCAGCGCGGGGGGAATAGGCTATGGCTACACCTTC; clone size: -; V gene: TRBV6-1; D gene: -; J gene: TRBJ1-2
CDR3 protein: CASSLAGSLVEQYF; CDR3 DNA: TGTGCCAGCAGCTTGGCAGGGTCCCTCGTCGAGCAGTACTTC; clone size: -; V gene: TRBV7-2; D gene: -; J gene: TRBJ2-7
CDR3 protein: CASSLARWQGDYSNQPQHF; CDR3 DNA: TGTGCCAGCAGCCTGGCGAGGTGGCAGGGGGATTATAGCAATCAGCCCCAGCATTTT; clone size: -; V gene: TRBV5-6; D gene: TRBD1; J gene: TRBJ1-5
CDR3 protein: CASSGRENPNSPLHF; CDR3 DNA: TGTGCCAGCAGTGGGAGGGAGAACCCTAATTCACCCCTCCACTTT; clone size: -; V gene: TRBV28; D gene: -; J gene: TRBJ1-6
CDR3 protein: CASSMGSGDYGYTF; CDR3 DNA: TGTGCCAGTAGTATGGGATCAGGGGACTATGGCTACACCTTC; clone size: -; V gene: TRBV19; D gene: -; J gene: TRBJ1-2
CDR3 protein: CASTDPQGPVYGYTF; CDR3 DNA: TGTGCCAGCACCGACCCCCAGGGGCCAGTCTATGGCTACACCTTC; clone size: -; V gene: TRBV6-6; D gene: -; J gene: TRBJ1-2
CDR3 protein: CASSQQGLEASGANVLTF; CDR3 DNA: TGTGCCAGCAGCCAACAGGGTCTAGAAGCCTCTGGGGCCAACGTCCTGACTTTC; clone size: -; V gene: TRBV4-2; D gene: -; J gene: TRBJ2-6
CDR3 protein: CASSLANYDEQYF; CDR3 DNA: TGTGCCAGCAGCTTAGCAAACTACGACGAGCAGTACTTC; clone size: -; V gene: TRBV7-9; D gene: -; J gene: TRBJ2-7
CDR3 protein: CASSGGTTGTGELFF; CDR3 DNA: TGTGCCAGCAGCGGAGGCACCACCGGGACCGGGGAGCTGTTTTTT; clone size: -; V gene: TRBV28; D gene: -; J gene: TRBJ2-2
CDR3 protein: CASSVRNTEAFF; CDR3 DNA: TGTGCCAGCAGCGTTAGGAACACTGAAGCTTTCTTT; clone size: -; V gene: TRBV7-9; D gene: -; J gene: TRBJ1-1
CDR3 protein: CAWSVRRTSGSTDTQYF; CDR3 DNA: TGTGCCTGGAGTGTACGCCGGACTAGCGGAAGCACAGATACGCAGTATTTT; clone size: -; V gene: TRBV30; D gene: TRBD2; J gene: TRBJ2-3
CDR3 protein: CASSYTGQGSNQPQHF; CDR3 DNA: TGTGCCAGCAGTTACACGGGACAGGGGAGCAATCAGCCCCAGCATTTT; clone size: -; V gene: TRBV6-5; D gene: TRBD1; J gene: TRBJ1-5
CDR3 protein: CASTPGGANYNEQFF; CDR3 DNA: TGTGCCAGCACCCCCGGCGGGGCTAACTACAATGAGCAGTTCTTC; clone size: -; V gene: TRBV27; D gene: -; J gene: TRBJ2-1
CDR3 protein: CASSLVRTTLSTDTQYF; CDR3 DNA: TGTGCCAGCAGCTTAGTCAGGACAACGCTTAGCACAGATACGCAGTATTTT; clone size: -; V gene: TRBV7-9; D gene: -; J gene: TRBJ2-3
CDR3 protein: CASRDRRNEKLFF; CDR3 DNA: TGTGCCAGCCGAGACAGGCGTAATGAAAAACTGTTTTTT; clone size: -; V gene: TRBV19; D gene: -; J gene: TRBJ1-4